This is a list of T cell receptor beta chains from one sample in a study of OX40 agonist ivuxolimab in advanced cancers. Clones were sequenced by immunoSEQ multiplex PCR, and TCRdb holds only the in-frame ones, with some missing. The data show some 69,000 clones, roughly nine tenths seen once. Sequencing was performed on CD4+ or CD8+ T cells sorted from blood, taken in a trial of the OX40 agonist ivuxolimab. The receptors come from an adult with an advanced solid tumor such as melanoma, head and neck, liver or kidney cancer. Each CDR3 is given with its conserved first and last residue. Expanded clones are given a class, and other clones once, few, many or no size at all.

size	V	CDR3
.	TRBV27	CASRNQGVYGYTF
once	TRBV5-4	CASSLGQGRRGYTF
once	TRBV6-1	CASREGRSAFF
.	TRBV7-3	CASSLTAPGGSDQPQHF
.	TRBV10-3	CATSSPDTQYF
.	TRBV9	CASSEQGDYGYTF
.	TRBV11-2	CASSHTDTQYF
.	TRBV7-9	CANPFSIAENPTGELFF
.	TRBV7-3	CASSPLGTGAYNEQFF
.	TRBV2	CASSRFWETQYF
.	TRBV2	CASKDREGHEQYF
.	TRBV11-2	CASSLERTGRETQYF
.	TRBV18	CASSPGTGMNTEAFF
.	TRBV30	CAWSVWGRLTHNEQFF
.	TRBV5-1	CASSLVPSGSYNEQFF
.	TRBV18	CASSPSGSSYNEQFF
.	TRBV9	CASSVAESSGNTIYF
few	TRBV7-2	CASSLEAEYEQYF
once	TRBV6-5	CASWVINYGYTF
.	TRBV6-1	CASSELGPGYEQYF
.	TRBV7-9	CASSLWGFQETQYF
once	TRBV2	CATHETLGTVQEKLFF
once	TRBV6-4	CASGTENTGELFF
.	TRBV7-2	CASSFLAGVYEQYF
.	TRBV10-3	CAIRKTGGGTEAFF
.	TRBV23-1	CASPLTGSYEQYF
.	TRBV6-5	CASSYSGLISPLHF
once	TRBV5-4	CASSIGLSYNEQFF
.	TRBV7-8	CASSLATRGRTIQYF
.	TRBV27	CASSFLGDRGDNTGELFF
.	TRBV19	CASSIEWNRGLGYTF
.	TRBV7-8	CASIRGSYQETQYF
.	TRBV27	CASSPLGLAEHNEQFF
.	TRBV7-9	CASSSGSNQPQHF
few	TRBV5-1	CACREQLIKINNEQFF